This TCR beta chain was documented in a study of siplizumab effects on memory and regulatory T cells. The germline V and J ends were trimmed by 7 bases and 2 bases, with 11 bases remaining between them. CDR1 and CDR2 from the germline V gene are SGHTA and FQGNSA. CDR3 length equals 13 residues. The method was immunoSEQ multiplex PCR; TCRdb's version includes in-frame clones alone and lacks a portion of them. In the table there are more than 45,000 clones, around 97% of which are singletons. Sequence data were generated for unstimulated naive, memory, effector memory and TEMRA subsets in a few donor pairs.

Sequenced sample: naive CD4+ T cells sorted from blood. The clonotype originates from a human donor in good health. J is TRBJ1-2 and V is TRBV7-2; D is perhaps TRBD1 (5 bases). The CDR3 protein is CASTGGGNYGYTF. The CDR3 nucleotides are TGTGCCAGCACCGGTGGGGGAAACTATGGCTACACCTTC.